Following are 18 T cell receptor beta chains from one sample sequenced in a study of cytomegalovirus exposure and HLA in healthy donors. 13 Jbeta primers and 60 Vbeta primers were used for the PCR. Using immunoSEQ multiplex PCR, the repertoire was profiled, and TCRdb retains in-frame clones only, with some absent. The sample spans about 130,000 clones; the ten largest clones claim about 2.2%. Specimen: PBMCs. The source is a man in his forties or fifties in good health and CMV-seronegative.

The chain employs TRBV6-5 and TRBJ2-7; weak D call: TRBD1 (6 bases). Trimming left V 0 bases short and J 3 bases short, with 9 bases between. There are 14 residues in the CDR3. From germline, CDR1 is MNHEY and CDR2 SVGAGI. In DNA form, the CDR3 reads TGTGCCAGCAGTTACTCCGGACAGATCTACGAGCAGTACTTC. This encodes CASSYSGQIYEQYF.

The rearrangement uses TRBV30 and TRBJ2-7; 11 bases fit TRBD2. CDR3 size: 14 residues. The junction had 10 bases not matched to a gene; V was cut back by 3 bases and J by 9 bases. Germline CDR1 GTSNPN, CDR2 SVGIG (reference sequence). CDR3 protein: CAWRNTGTSGMQYF. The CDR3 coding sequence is TGTGCCTGGAGGAATACCGGGACTAGCGGTATGCAGTACTTC.

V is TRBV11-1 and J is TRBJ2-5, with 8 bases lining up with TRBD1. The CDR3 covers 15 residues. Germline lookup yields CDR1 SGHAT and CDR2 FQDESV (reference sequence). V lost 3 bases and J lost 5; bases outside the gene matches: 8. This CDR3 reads CASSFGQGGRETQYF. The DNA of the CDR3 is TGTGCCAGCAGCTTCGGACAGGGTGGCAGGGAGACCCAGTACTTC.

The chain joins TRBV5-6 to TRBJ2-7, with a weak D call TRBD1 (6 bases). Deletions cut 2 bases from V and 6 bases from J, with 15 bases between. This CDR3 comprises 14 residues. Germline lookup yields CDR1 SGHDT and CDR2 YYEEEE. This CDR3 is CASSFLSRGLEQYF. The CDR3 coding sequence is TGTGCCAGCAGCTTTCTATCCAGGGGCCTCGAGCAGTACTTC.

In DNA form, the CDR3 reads TGTGCCAGCAGCTTAAATGATGCGGGCTACACCTTC. It translates to CASSLNDAGYTF. This rearrangement joins TRBV7-8 to TRBJ1-2; D is uncertain. Germline V gene lookup returns CDR1 SGHVS and CDR2 FQNEAQ. Trimming removed 2 bases at V and 8 bases at J, with 9 bases between. The CDR3 spans 12 residues.

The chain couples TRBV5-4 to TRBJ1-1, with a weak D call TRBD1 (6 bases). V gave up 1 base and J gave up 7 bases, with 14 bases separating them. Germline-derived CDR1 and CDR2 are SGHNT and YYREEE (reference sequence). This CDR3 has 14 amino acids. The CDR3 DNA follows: TGTGCCAGCAGCTTGTCCGTAAGGACAGTTGAAGCTTTCTTT. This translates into CASSLSVRTVEAFF.

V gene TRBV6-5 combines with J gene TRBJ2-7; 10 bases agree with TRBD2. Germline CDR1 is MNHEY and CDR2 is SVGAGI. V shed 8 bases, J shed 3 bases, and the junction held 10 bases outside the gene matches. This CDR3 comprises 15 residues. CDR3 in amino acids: CASAVGAGGIYEQYF. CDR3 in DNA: TGTGCCAGCGCCGTTGGAGCGGGAGGGATCTACGAGCAGTACTTC.

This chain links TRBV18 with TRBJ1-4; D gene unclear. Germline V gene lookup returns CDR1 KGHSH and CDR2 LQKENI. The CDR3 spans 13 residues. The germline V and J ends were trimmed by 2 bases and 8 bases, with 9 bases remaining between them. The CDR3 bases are TGTGCCAGCTCACCAAGTTACCGGGAAAAACTGTTTTTT. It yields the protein CASSPSYREKLFF. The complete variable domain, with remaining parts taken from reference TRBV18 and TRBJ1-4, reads NAGVMQNPRHLVRRRGQEARLRCSPMKGHSHVYWYRQLPEEGLKFMVYLQKENIIDESGMPKERFSAEFPKEGPSILRIQQVVRGDSAAYFCASSPSYREKLFFGSGTQLSVL.

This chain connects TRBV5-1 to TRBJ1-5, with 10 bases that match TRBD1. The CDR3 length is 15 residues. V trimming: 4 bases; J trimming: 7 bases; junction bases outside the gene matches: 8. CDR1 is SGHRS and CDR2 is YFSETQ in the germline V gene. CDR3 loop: CASSLSGQGSQPQHF. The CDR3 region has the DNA TGCGCCAGCAGCCTATCGGGACAGGGGAGCCAGCCCCAGCATTTT. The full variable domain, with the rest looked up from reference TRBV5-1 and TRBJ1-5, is KAGVTQTPRYLIKTRGQQVTLSCSPISGHRSVSWYQQTPGQGLQFLFEYFSETQRNKGNFPGRFSGRQFSNSRSEMNVSTLELGDSALYLCASSLSGQGSQPQHFGDGTRLSIL.

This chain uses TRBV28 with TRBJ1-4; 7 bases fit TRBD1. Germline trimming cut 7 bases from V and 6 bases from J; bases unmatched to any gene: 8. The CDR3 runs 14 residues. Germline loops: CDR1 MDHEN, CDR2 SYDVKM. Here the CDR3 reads CASTQRGRDEKLFF. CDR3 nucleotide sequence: TGTGCCAGCACCCAAAGGGGGCGCGATGAAAAACTGTTTTTT.

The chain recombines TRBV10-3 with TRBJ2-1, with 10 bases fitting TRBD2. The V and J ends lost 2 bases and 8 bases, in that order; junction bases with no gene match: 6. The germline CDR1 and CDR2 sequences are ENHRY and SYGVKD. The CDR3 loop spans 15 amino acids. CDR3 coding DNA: TGTGCCATCAGTGAGCCCCTAGCGGGAGAGGATGAGCAGTTCTTC. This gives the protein CAISEPLAGEDEQFF.

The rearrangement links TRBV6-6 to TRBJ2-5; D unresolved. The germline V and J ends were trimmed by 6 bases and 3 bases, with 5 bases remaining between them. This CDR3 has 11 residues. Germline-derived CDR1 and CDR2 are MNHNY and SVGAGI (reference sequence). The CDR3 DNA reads TGTGCCAGCAGAAGAGAAGAGACCCAGTACTTC. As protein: CASRREETQYF.

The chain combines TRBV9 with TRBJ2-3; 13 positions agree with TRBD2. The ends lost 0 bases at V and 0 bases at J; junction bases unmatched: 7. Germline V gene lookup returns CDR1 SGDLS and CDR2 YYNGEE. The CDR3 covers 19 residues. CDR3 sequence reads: CASSVAGTSGATSTDTQYF. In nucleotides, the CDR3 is TGTGCCAGCAGCGTAGCCGGGACTAGCGGGGCCACTAGCACAGATACGCAGTATTTT.

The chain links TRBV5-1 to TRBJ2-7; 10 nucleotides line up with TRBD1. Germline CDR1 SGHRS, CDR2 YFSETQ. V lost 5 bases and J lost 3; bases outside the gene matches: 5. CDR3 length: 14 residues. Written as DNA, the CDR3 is TGCGCCAGCAGTCAGACAGGGGGCAGCTACGAGCAGTACTTC. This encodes CASSQTGGSYEQYF.

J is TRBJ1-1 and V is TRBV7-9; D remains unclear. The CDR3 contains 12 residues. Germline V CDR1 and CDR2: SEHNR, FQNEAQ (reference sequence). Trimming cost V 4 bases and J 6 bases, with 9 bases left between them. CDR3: CASSYSFAEAFF. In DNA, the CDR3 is TGTGCCAGCAGCTACTCGTTCGCTGAAGCTTTCTTT.

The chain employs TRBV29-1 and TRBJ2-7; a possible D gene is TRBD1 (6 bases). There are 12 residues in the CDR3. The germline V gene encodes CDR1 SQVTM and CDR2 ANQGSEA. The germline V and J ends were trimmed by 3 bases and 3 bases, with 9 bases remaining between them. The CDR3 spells CSVEDSSYEQYF. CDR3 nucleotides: TGCAGCGTTGAGGACAGTAGCTACGAGCAGTACTTC.

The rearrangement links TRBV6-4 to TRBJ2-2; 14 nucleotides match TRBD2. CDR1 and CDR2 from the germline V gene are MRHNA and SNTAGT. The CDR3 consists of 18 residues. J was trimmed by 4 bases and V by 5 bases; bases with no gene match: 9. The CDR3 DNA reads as TGTGCCAGCAGTTACGGGACTAGCGGGAGTATGGGCACCGGGGAGCTGTTTTTT. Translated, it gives CASSYGTSGSMGTGELFF.

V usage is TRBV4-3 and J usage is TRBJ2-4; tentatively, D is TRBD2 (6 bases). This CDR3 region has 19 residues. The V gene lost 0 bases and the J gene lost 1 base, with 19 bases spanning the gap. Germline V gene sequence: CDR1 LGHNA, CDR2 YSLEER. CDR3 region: CASSQDLGSRPNAKNIQYF. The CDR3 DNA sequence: TGCGCCAGCAGCCAAGACCTCGGGAGCAGGCCGAACGCCAAAAACATTCAGTACTTC.